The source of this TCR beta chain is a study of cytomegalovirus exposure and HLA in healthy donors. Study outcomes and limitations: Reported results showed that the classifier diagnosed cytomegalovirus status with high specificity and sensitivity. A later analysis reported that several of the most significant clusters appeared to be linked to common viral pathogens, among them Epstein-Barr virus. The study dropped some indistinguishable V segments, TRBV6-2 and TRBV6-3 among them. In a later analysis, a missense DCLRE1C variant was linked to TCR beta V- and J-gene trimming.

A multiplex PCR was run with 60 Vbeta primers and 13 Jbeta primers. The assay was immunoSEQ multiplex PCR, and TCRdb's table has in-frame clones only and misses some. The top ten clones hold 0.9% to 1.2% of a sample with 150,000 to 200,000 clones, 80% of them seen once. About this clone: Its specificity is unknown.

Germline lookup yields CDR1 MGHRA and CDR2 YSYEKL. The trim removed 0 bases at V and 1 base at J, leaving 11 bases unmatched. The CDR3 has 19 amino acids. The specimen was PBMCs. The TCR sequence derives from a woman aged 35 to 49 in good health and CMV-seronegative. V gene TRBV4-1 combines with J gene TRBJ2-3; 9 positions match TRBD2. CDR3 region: CASSQDRRGLAGGTDTQYF. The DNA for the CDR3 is TGCGCCAGCAGCCAAGATAGGCGGGGATTAGCGGGAGGCACAGATACGCAGTATTTT.